This record concerns one T cell receptor beta chain sequence. The germline V gene encodes CDR1 SGHDT and CDR2 YYEEEE. V lost 7 bases and J lost 8; bases outside the gene matches: 11. The CDR3 has 16 amino acids. The record originates from a study of T cell responses to AZD1222 COVID-19 vaccine. Generated by immunoSEQ multiplex PCR, the TCRdb table keeps only in-frame clones and is missing some. This table has about 140,000 clones, approximately 90% appearing once. This clonotype originated in an adult who received the AZD1222 COVID-19 vaccine. Sequencing used peripheral blood, obtained 28 days after the second AZD1222 dose. The gene calls are TRBV5-6 and TRBJ2-1, with 14 positions matching TRBD2. The CDR3 region is CASSWGTSGSSDEQFF. For the CDR3, the DNA is TGTGCCAGCTCGTGGGGGACTAGCGGGAGTTCGGATGAGCAGTTCTTC.